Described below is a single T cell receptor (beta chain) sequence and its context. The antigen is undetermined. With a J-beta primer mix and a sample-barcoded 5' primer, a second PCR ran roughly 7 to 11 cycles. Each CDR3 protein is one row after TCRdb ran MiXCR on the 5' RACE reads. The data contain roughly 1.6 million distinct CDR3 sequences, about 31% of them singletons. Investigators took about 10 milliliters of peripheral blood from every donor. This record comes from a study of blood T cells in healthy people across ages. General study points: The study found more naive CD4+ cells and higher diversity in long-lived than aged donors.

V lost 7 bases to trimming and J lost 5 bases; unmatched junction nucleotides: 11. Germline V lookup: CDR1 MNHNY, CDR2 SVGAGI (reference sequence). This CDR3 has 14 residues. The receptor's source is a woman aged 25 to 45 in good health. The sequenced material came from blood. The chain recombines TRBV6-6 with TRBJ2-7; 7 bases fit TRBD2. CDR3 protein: CASTVRAGANEQYF. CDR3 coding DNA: TGTGCCAGCACCGTTCGGGCGGGAGCTAACGAGCAGTACTTC.